The T cell receptor beta chain described here comes from a study of CD8 T cells in Susac syndrome. RNA in amounts of roughly 0.5 to 1 ug was reverse transcribed with random hexamers. TCRdb passed the immunoSEQ multiplex PCR reads through MiXCR, listing each CDR3 protein once. The sample yields some 120,000 distinct CDR3 sequences, roughly 94% seen once. The V and J ends lost 4 bases and 2 bases respectively, with 9 bases between them. The germline CDR1 and CDR2 sequences are LGHDT and YNNKEL (reference sequence). The length of the CDR3 is 13 residues. The specimen sequenced was CD4+ T cells from PBMCs. The TCR was taken from a human donor with multiple sclerosis. This sequence joins TRBV3-1 and TRBJ2-7; D is unclear. The CDR3 sequence: CASSPDGAYEQYF. In DNA, the CDR3 is TGTGCCAGCAGCCCGGATGGGGCCTACGAGCAGTACTTC.